Given below is one T cell receptor beta chain in context. The source of the sample is a study of cytomegalovirus exposure and HLA in healthy donors. Germline CDR1 reads MGHRA; CDR2 reads YSYEKL. CDR3 length equals 14 residues. Trimming took 4 bases from V and 8 from J, leaving 15 bases between them. Repertoires were generated with immunoSEQ multiplex PCR, while TCRdb's copy carries only in-frame clones and drops some. The top ten clones hold 9.5% to 15% of a sample with 200,000 to 250,000 clones, roughly 87% of them seen once. The sample comprised PBMCs. This TCR was sampled from a man younger than 30 in good health and CMV-seropositive. This sequence joins TRBV4-1 and TRBJ2-1; possibly TRBD1 for D (6 bases). The CDR3 coding sequence is TGCGCCAGCAGCCTTCAGGGGATTGGCGATGAGCAGTTCTTC. Residues: CASSLQGIGDEQFF.